The entry below describes one T cell receptor (beta chain). Its target is unknown. This record belongs to a study of brain T cells in children with intractable seizures. General observations from the study: Viral specificity was inferred only from CDR3 similarity; HCMV serostatus was unknown.

There are 11 residues in the CDR3. Trimming pared 2 bases from V and 9 bases from J, leaving 8 bases between. CDR1 and CDR2 (germline): DFQATT, SNEGSKA (reference sequence). The sequenced cases were selected for having the highest brain T cell transcript signatures. Produced via immunoSEQ multiplex PCR; TCRdb's table is partial and in-frame only. The sample shows 110,000 or so clones, roughly 92% of them seen only once. The receptor was isolated from a boy less than two years old with hemimegalencephaly and intractable seizures. The V call is TRBV20-1, the J call TRBJ2-1; D unclear. This sample comprised peripheral blood, obtained at surgery. The CDR3 nucleotides read TGCAGTGCTAGAATGGCGACTGAGCAGTTCTTC. It is translated as CSARMATEQFF.